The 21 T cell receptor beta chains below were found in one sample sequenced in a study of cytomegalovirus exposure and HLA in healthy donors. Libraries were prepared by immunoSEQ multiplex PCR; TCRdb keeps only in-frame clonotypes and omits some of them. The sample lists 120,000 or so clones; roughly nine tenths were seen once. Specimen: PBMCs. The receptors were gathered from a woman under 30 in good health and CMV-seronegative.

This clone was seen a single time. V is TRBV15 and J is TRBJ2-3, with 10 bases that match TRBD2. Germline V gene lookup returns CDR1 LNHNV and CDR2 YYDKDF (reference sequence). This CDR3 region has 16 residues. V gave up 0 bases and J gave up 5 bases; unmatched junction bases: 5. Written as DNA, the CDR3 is TGTGCCACCAGCAGAGATGGGACTAGCGTTGGAGATACGCAGTATTTT. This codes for CATSRDGTSVGDTQYF.

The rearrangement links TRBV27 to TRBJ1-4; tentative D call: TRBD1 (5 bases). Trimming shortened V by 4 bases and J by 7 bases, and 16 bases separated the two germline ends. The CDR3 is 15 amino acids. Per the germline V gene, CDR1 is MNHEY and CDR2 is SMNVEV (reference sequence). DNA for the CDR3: TGTGCCAGCAGTTCCTTTAGGGGCGCAAGTGAAAAACTGTTTTTT. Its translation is CASSSFRGASEKLFF.

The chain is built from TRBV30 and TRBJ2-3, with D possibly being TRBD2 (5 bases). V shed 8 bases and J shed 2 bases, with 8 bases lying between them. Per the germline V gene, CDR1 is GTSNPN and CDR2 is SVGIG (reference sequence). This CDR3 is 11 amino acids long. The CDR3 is CASGSTDTQYF. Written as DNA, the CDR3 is TGTGCCAGCGGATCCACAGATACGCAGTATTTT.

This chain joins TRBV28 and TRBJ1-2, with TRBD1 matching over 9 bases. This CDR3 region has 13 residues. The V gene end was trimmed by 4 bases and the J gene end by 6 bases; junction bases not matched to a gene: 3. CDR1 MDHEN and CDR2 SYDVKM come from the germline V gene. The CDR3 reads CASSSGQGHGYTF. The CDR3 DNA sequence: TGTGCCAGCAGTTCCGGACAGGGGCATGGCTACACCTTC.

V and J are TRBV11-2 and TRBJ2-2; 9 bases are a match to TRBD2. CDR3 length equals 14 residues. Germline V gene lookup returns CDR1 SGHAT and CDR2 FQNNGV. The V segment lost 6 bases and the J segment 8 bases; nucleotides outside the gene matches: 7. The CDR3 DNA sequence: TGTGCCAGCAGGCATGTAGCGGGAGAGGGGGAGCTGTTTTTT. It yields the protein CASRHVAGEGELFF. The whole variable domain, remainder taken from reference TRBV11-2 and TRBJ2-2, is EAGVAQSPRYKIIEKRQSVAFWCNPISGHATLYWYQQILGQGPKLLIQFQNNGVVDDSQLPKDRFSAERLKGVDSTLKIQPAKLEDSAVYLCASRHVAGEGELFFGEGSRLTVL.

The CDR3, as DNA: TGCGCCAGCAGCATTCGGGGGGAGCAGTACTTC. Translating gives CASSIRGEQYF. The rearrangement joins TRBV4-1 to TRBJ2-7; possibly TRBD2 for D (6 bases). Germline lookup yields CDR1 MGHRA and CDR2 YSYEKL. The CDR3 is 11 residues long. Trimming stripped 5 bases from V and 7 bases from J, with 9 bases between.

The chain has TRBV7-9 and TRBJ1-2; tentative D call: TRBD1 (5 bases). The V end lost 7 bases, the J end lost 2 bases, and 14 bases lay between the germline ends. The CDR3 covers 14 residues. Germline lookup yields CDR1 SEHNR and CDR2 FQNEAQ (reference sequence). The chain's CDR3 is CASNYPGVNYGYTF. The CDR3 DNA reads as TGTGCCAGCAACTATCCGGGGGTAAACTATGGCTACACCTTC.

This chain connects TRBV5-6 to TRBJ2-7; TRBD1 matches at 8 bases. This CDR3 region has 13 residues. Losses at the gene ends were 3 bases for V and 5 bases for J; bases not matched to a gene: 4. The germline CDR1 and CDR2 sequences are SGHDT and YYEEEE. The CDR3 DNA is TGTGCCAGCAGCTCAACGGACAGGGACGAGCAGTACGTC. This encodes CASSSTDRDEQYV.

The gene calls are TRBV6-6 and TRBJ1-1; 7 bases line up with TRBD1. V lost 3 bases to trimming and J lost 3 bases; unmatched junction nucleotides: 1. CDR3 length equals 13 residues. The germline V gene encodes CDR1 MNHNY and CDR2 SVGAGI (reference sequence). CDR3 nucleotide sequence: TGTGCCAGCAGTTATGACAGGGACACTGAAGCTTTCTTT. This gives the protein CASSYDRDTEAFF.

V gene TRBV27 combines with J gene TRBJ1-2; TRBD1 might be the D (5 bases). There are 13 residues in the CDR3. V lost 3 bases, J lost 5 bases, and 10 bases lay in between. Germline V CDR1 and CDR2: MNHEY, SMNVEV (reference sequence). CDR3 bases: TGTGCCAGCAGTTTTGGGGCTGATTATGGCTACACCTTC. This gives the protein CASSFGADYGYTF.

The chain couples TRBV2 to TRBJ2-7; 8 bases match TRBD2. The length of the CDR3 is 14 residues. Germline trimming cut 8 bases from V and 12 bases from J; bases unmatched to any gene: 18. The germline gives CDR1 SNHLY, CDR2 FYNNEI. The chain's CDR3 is CASLAGGPLSRAYV. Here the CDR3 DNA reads TGTGCCAGCCTTGCGGGGGGCCCGCTTTCGAGGGCGTACGTC.

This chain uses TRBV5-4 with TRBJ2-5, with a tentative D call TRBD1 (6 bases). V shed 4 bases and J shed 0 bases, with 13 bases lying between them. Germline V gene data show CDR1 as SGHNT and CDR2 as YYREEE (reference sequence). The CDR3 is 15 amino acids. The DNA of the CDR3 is TGTGCCAGCAGCCCGGTCGGACAGCACCAAGAGACCCAGTACTTC. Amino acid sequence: CASSPVGQHQETQYF.

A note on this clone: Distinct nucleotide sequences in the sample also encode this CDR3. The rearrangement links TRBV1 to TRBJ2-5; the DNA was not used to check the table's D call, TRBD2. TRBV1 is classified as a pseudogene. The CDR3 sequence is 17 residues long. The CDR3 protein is CTSSQDGDGGGSETQYF. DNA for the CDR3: TGCACCAGCAGCCAAGATGGAGACGGGGGAGGATCAGAGACCCAGTACTTC.

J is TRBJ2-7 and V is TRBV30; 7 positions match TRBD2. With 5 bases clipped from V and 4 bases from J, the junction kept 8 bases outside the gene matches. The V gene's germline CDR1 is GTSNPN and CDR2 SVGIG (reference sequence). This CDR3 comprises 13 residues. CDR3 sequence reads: CAWGLLAEYEQYF. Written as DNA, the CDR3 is TGTGCCTGGGGACTTCTAGCGGAGTACGAGCAGTACTTC.

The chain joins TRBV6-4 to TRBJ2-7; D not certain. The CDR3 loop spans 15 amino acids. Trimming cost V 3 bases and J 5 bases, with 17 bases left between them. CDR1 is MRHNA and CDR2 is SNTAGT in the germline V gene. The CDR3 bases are TGTGCCAGCAGTGAGCCCAACTCACGGGTCGACGAGCAGTACGTC. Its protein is CASSEPNSRVDEQYV.

The CDR3 protein is CASSPTQGLGDEQFF. CDR3 sequence (DNA): TGTGCCAGCAGCCCTACACAGGGGCTGGGGGATGAGCAGTTCTTC. The chain recombines TRBV7-2 with TRBJ2-1, with TRBD1 matching 7 bases. Germline CDR1 and CDR2: SGHTA and FQGNSA. This CDR3 region has 15 residues. Trimming removed 5 bases from V and 8 bases from J; junction bases left unmatched: 12.

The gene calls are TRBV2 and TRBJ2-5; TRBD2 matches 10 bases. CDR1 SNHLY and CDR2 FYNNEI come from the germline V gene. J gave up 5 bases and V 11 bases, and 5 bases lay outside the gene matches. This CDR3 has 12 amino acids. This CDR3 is CAGSGGSETQYF. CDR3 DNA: TGTGCCGGTAGCGGGGGGTCGGAGACCCAGTACTTC.

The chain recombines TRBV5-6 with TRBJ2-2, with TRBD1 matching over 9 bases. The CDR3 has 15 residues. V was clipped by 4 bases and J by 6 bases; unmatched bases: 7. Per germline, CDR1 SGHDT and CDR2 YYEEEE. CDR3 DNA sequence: TGTGCCAGCAGCATGGGACAGGGTTCGGCCGGGGAGCTGTTTTTT. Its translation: CASSMGQGSAGELFF.

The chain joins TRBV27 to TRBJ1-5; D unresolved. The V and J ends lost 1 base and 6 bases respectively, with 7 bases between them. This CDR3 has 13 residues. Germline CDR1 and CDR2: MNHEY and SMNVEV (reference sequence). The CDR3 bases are TGTGCCAGCAGTTTATATTCTCGTCAGCCCCAGCATTTT. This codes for CASSLYSRQPQHF.

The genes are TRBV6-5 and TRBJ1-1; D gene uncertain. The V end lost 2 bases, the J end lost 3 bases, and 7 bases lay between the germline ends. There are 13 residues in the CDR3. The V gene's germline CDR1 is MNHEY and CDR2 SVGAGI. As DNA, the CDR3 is TGTGCCAGCAGTTACAATCCGGACACTGAAGCTTTCTTT. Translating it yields CASSYNPDTEAFF.

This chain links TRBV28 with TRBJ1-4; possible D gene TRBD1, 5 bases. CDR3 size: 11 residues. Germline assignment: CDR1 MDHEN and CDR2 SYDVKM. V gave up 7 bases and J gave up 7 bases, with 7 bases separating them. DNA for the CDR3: TGTGCCAGCATCGGGGGTGAAAAACTGTTTTTT. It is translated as CASIGGEKLFF.